The 23 T cell receptor beta chains given below trace back to one sample, sequenced in a study of regulatory T cells in long-lasting Graves disease. Time point described: newly diagnosed GD, antithyroid drugs for less than 3 months. Extracted RNA from PBMCs served as the source of the TCR library. The TCR beta library used iRepertoire HTBI primers with Arm-PCR amplification of CDR3. TCRdb analysed the multiplex PCR reads with MiXCR anew, one entry per CDR3 protein. The sample records roughly 500,000 distinct CDR3 sequences, around an eighth being singletons. This same sample was also taken into another study, of T cells in Graves' hyperthyroidism and ophthalmopathy.

The input for sequencing was peripheral blood mononuclear cells (PBMCs), taken at new diagnosis, from a patient treated with antithyroid drugs. These receptors all stem from a man in his thirties or forties with Graves disease.

The V gene is TRBV18, the J gene TRBJ1-5; tentative D call: TRBD1 (5 bases). The length of the CDR3 is 15 residues. Germline V CDR1 and CDR2: KGHSH, LQKENI. V lost 2 bases and J 4 bases, leaving 12 bases between the germline ends. The CDR3 loop reads CASSPTQGPNQPQHF. The CDR3 DNA is TGTGCCAGCTCACCAACCCAGGGCCCTAATCAGCCCCAGCATTTT.

This clonotype has ten or more counts. The genes are TRBV28 and TRBJ1-5; 9 nucleotides agree with TRBD1. This CDR3 comprises 15 residues. Germline V gene data show CDR1 as MDHEN and CDR2 as SYDVKM. Unmatched junction bases numbered 6, after V lost 5 bases and J lost 4 bases. The DNA for the CDR3 is TGTGCCAGCAGTGCCCCCGGGACAGGGAATCAGCCCCAGCATTTT. Residues: CASSAPGTGNQPQHF.

Points on this clonotype: This likely came from a read error, as a far larger clone is one base away. The chain employs TRBV2 and TRBJ2-3, with D uncertain. Germline CDR1 is SNHLY and CDR2 is FYNNEI. The CDR3 loop spans 13 amino acids. V was trimmed by 6 bases and J by 4 bases, leaving 11 bases between them. CDR3 residues: CASSLDVADTQYF. DNA for the CDR3: TGTGCCAGCAGCTTAGATGTCGCAGATACGCAGTATTTT. Using reference TRBV2 and TRBJ2-3 for the parts outside the CDR3, the full variable domain is EPEVTQTPSHQVTQMGQEVILRCVPISNHLYFYWYRQILGQKVEFLVSFYNNEISEKSEIFDDQFSVERPDGSNFTLKIRSTKLEDSAMYFCASSLDVADTQYFGPGTRLTVL.

This clonotype has more than one count but fewer than ten. This chain uses TRBV5-1 with TRBJ2-7; D unresolved. CDR3 length: 12 amino acids. CDR1 is SGHRS, CDR2 YFSETQ, per germline. V was trimmed by 4 bases and J by 5 bases, leaving 10 bases between them. The DNA of the CDR3 is TGCGCCAGCAGCGACGGTCTAGACGAGCAGTACTTC. This translates into CASSDGLDEQYF.

This clonotype was seen at least ten times. This chain links TRBV20-1 with TRBJ2-1; 7 nucleotides align to TRBD2. With V trimmed by 4 bases and J by 5 bases, 14 bases remained unmatched. The CDR3 totals 16 residues. Germline loops: CDR1 DFQATT, CDR2 SNEGSKA (reference sequence). CDR3 nucleotides: TGCAGTGCTATCCGGTGGGAGGGCGGCCGAAACAATGAGCAGTTCTTC. Translating it yields CSAIRWEGGRNNEQFF.

This clonotype has at least ten counts. This rearrangement joins TRBV3-1 to TRBJ2-3; D gene ambiguous. Per germline, CDR1 LGHDT and CDR2 YNNKEL (reference sequence). This CDR3 contains 15 residues. The V end lost 1 base, the J end lost 2 bases, and 10 bases lay between the germline ends. This chain's CDR3 is CASSQVRDFTDTQYF. In nucleotides, the CDR3 is TGTGCCAGCAGCCAAGTTCGCGACTTCACAGATACGCAGTATTTT.

Many counts were recorded for this clonotype. The chain carries TRBV19 and TRBJ1-1; 8 positions agree with TRBD1. From germline, CDR1 is LNHDA and CDR2 SQIVND (reference sequence). This CDR3 has 15 residues. J was trimmed by 7 bases and V by 0 bases; bases with no gene match: 7. The CDR3 sequence: CASSIESRGRGEAFF. In DNA form, the CDR3 reads TGTGCCAGTAGTATAGAGAGCAGGGGGCGTGGTGAAGCTTTCTTT.

There are many counts of this clonotype. The CDR3 region is CASSKGTSVSYEQYF. As DNA, the CDR3 is TGCGCCAGCAGCAAAGGGACTAGCGTGTCCTACGAGCAGTACTTC. This rearrangement joins TRBV5-1 to TRBJ2-7; 10 bases agree with TRBD2. Germline lookup yields CDR1 SGHRS and CDR2 YFSETQ. Germline trimming cut 4 bases from V and 1 base from J; bases unmatched to any gene: 5. This CDR3 contains 15 residues.

The sample holds many counts of this clonotype. The chain couples TRBV2 to TRBJ2-1; 11 nucleotides line up with TRBD2. Germline V gives CDR1 SNHLY, CDR2 FYNNEI. The CDR3 length is 15 residues. V trimming: 5 bases; J trimming: 9 bases; junction bases outside the gene matches: 9. The CDR3 bases are TGTGCCAGCAGTTCTGGGCTAGCGGGAGGTGGTGAGCAGTTCTTC. Encoded protein: CASSSGLAGGGEQFF.

This clonotype was observed many times. V usage is TRBV27 and J usage is TRBJ2-7, with TRBD1 as a possible D gene (6 bases). The CDR3 runs 14 residues. Germline V gene lookup returns CDR1 MNHEY and CDR2 SMNVEV (reference sequence). The germline V and J ends were trimmed by 9 bases and 0 bases, with 15 bases remaining between them. CDR3 sequence: CASTTKQGSYEQYF. In nucleotides, the CDR3 is TGTGCCAGTACGACAAAACAGGGCTCCTACGAGCAGTACTTC.

This clonotype was detected ten times or more. The chain joins TRBV29-1 to TRBJ2-7; TRBD2 matches 9 bases. Losses at the gene ends were 2 bases for V and 1 base for J; bases not matched to a gene: 15. The CDR3 runs to 18 residues. Germline CDR1 SQVTM, CDR2 ANQGSEA. For the CDR3, the DNA is TGCAGCGTTGAATCGCGGCTAGCGGGGAGGGGAGGGTCCTACGAGCAGTACTTC. Protein product: CSVESRLAGRGGSYEQYF.

This chain joins TRBV7-6 and TRBJ2-2; D gene unclear. Looked up from germline, CDR1 is SGHVS and CDR2 is FNYEAQ. The length of the CDR3 is 18 residues. V lost 3 bases and J 0 bases, leaving 17 bases between the germline ends. CDR3 nucleotide sequence: TGTGCCAGCAGCTTGAGGACCGGCCGAAAATCGAACACCGGGGAGCTGTTTTTT. This sequence encodes CASSLRTGRKSNTGELFF.

The chain couples TRBV30 to TRBJ2-2; 11 positions agree with TRBD2. The CDR3 totals 15 residues. V lost 3 bases to trimming and J lost 3 bases; unmatched junction nucleotides: 3. Germline V gene sequence: CDR1 GTSNPN, CDR2 SVGIG (reference sequence). CDR3 loop: CAWRKLAGDTGELFF. CDR3 sequence (DNA): TGTGCCTGGAGGAAACTAGCGGGAGACACCGGGGAGCTGTTTTTT.

This clonotype showed up just a few times. An end of the junction differs from the germline gene, which may be a read error. This chain connects TRBV5-6 to TRBJ1-5; weak D call: TRBD1 (6 bases). This CDR3 region has 16 residues. Germline CDR1 reads SGHDT; CDR2 reads YYEEEE. As DNA, the CDR3 is TGTGCCAGCAGCCGACAGGACCTATTCCGCAATCAGCCCAAGCATTTT. Residues: CASSRQDLFRNQPKHF. The full variable domain, its missing parts supplied by reference TRBV5-6 and TRBJ1-5, is DAGVTQSPTHLIKTRGQQVTLRCSPKSGHDTVSWYQQALGQGPQFIFQYYEEEERQRGNFPDRFSGHQFPNYSSELNVNALLLGDSALYLCASSRQDLFRNQPKHFGDGTRLSIL.

The CDR3 here is CANPSQTRNYGYTF. Here the CDR3 DNA reads TGTGCCAACCCTAGCCAGACACGGAACTATGGCTACACCTTC. This sequence joins TRBV2 and TRBJ1-2; D gene unclear. The V end was cut by 10 bases, the J end by 2 bases, with 17 bases between. Germline CDR1 SNHLY, CDR2 FYNNEI. This CDR3 is built from 14 residues.

The chain combines TRBV11-2 with TRBJ2-3; D gene unclear. Trimming shortened V by 2 bases and J by 1 base, and 16 bases separated the two germline ends. Germline-derived CDR1 and CDR2 are SGHAT and FQNNGV. The CDR3 totals 17 residues. In DNA, the CDR3 is TGTGCCAGCAGCTTACATCCCCCCCTCGCCGGCACAGATACGCAGTATTTT. It encodes CASSLHPPLAGTDTQYF.

About this clonotype itself: A read error may explain this, as a much larger clone is one base away. The J gene is TRBJ2-2, the V gene TRBV6-2 or TRBV6-3; either TRBD1 or TRBD2 may fit D (5 bases each). This CDR3 is 16 amino acids long. Per the germline V gene, CDR1 is MNHEY and CDR2 is SVGEGT. For the CDR3, the DNA is TGTGCCAGCAGTTTCGGGACCAAGCGGTACACCGGGGAGCCGTTTTTT. Its translation is CASSFGTKRYTGEPFF.

This clonotype was recorded many times. This chain uses TRBV19 with TRBJ1-1; D remains ambiguous. V was trimmed by 6 bases and J by 4 bases, leaving 9 bases between them. The length of the CDR3 is 12 residues. CDR1 and CDR2 (germline): LNHDA, SQIVND (reference sequence). The DNA for the CDR3 is TGTGCCAGTAGCGAAAAATTCACTGAAGCTTTCTTT. Its protein is CASSEKFTEAFF.

This clonotype has ten or more counts. This chain links TRBV29-1 with TRBJ1-1, with 7 nucleotides matching TRBD1. The germline gives CDR1 SQVTM, CDR2 ANQGSEA. This CDR3 spans 13 amino acids. Trimming at V came to 5 bases and at J to 5 bases, leaving 8 bases not matched to a gene. The CDR3 spells CSVNRGTATEAFF. CDR3 nucleotide sequence: TGCAGCGTTAACAGGGGAACGGCGACTGAAGCTTTCTTT. The full variable domain, completed using reference TRBV29-1 and TRBJ1-1, is SAVISQKPSRDICQRGTSLTIQCQVDSQVTMMFWYRQQPGQSLTLIATANQGSEATYESGFVIDKFPISRPNLTFSTLTVSNMSPEDSSIYLCSVNRGTATEAFFGQGTRLTVV.

In its sample, this clonotype was seen many times. V and J are TRBV7-3 and TRBJ2-2; 9 positions agree with TRBD2. The CDR3 has 18 residues. Germline lookup yields CDR1 SGHTA and CDR2 FQGTGA. Germline trimming cut 4 bases from V and 1 base from J; bases unmatched to any gene: 10. This CDR3 is CASSSFGGRAGNTGELFF. CDR3 nucleotide sequence: TGTGCCAGCAGCTCTTTTGGCGGGAGGGCCGGGAACACCGGGGAGCTGTTTTTT.

This clonotype was detected ten times or more. The chain joins TRBV6-5 to TRBJ2-1; 10 nucleotides line up with TRBD2. The CDR3 runs to 15 residues. Germline CDR1 is MNHEY and CDR2 is SVGAGI. V lost 4 bases and J lost 7; bases outside the gene matches: 7. CDR3 sequence (DNA): TGTGCCAGCAGTTCCCAGACTAGCGGGTCTAATGAGCAGTTCTTC. It encodes CASSSQTSGSNEQFF.

This clonotype has just a few counts. The genes are TRBV25-1 and TRBJ2-2, with a tentative D call TRBD1 (5 bases). Germline V lookup: CDR1 MGHDK, CDR2 SYGVNS. V shed 1 base and J shed 4 bases, with 7 bases lying between them. The CDR3 contains 14 residues. The CDR3 here is CASSELQVTGELFF. In nucleotides, the CDR3 is TGTGCCAGCAGTGAATTACAGGTCACCGGGGAGCTGTTTTTT.

The J gene is TRBJ1-5, the V gene TRBV20-1; D is unresolved. Germline assignment: CDR1 DFQATT and CDR2 SNEGSKA (reference sequence). The CDR3 length is 16 residues. The germline V and J ends were trimmed by 3 bases and 5 bases, with 20 bases remaining between them. The CDR3 is CSARGFVRRRDQPQHF. The DNA for the CDR3 is TGCAGTGCTAGGGGTTTCGTCAGGCGGCGGGATCAGCCCCAGCATTTT.